A single sample is the source of the 5 T cell receptor beta chains below, sequenced in a study of cytomegalovirus exposure and HLA in healthy donors. Clones were read by immunoSEQ multiplex PCR, and TCRdb kept only the in-frame ones, dropping some. The sample holds about 220,000 clones, about 86% seen once. Sequences were obtained from PBMCs. The receptors originated from a woman younger than 35 in good health and CMV-seronegative.

The V gene is TRBV4-1, the J gene TRBJ2-1, with 8 bases lining up with TRBD2. Germline values: CDR1 MGHRA, CDR2 YSYEKL. CDR3 length equals 16 residues. The V and J ends lost 2 bases and 12 bases, in that order; junction bases with no gene match: 15. The CDR3 loop is CASSQLPDGRDDGQFF. Written as DNA, the CDR3 is TGCGCCAGCAGCCAACTACCAGACGGGAGGGATGATGGGCAGTTCTTC.

This chain joins TRBV5-1 and TRBJ1-3; D is perhaps TRBD1 (6 bases). Germline assignment: CDR1 SGHRS and CDR2 YFSETQ. V lost 0 bases and J 7 bases, leaving 11 bases between the germline ends. The CDR3 totals 14 residues. The CDR3 spells CASSLVLGANTIYF. CDR3 in DNA: TGCGCCAGCAGCTTGGTTTTGGGGGCGAACACCATATATTTT.

The rearrangement links TRBV5-6 to TRBJ1-4; TRBD1 matches at 9 bases. This CDR3 region has 15 residues. After removal of 4 bases from V and 4 bases from J, the junction contained 5 bases not matched to a gene. Per germline, CDR1 SGHDT and CDR2 YYEEEE. The CDR3 protein is CASSLLTGGNEKLFF. The DNA of the CDR3 is TGTGCCAGCAGCCTCCTGACAGGGGGTAATGAAAAACTGTTTTTT.

This chain connects TRBV30 to TRBJ2-3, with D possibly being TRBD1 (5 bases). The CDR3 consists of 12 residues. V lost 5 bases and J lost 1, with 7 bases in between. Germline V gene data show CDR1 as GTSNPN and CDR2 as SVGIG (reference sequence). CDR3 sequence (DNA): TGTGCCTGGCAGGGCCGCACAGATACGCAGTATTTT. Amino acids: CAWQGRTDTQYF.

The chain links TRBV15 to TRBJ1-3; D is undetermined. The CDR3 consists of 15 residues. Germline CDR1 reads LNHNV; CDR2 reads YYDKDF (reference sequence). V lost 0 bases to trimming and J lost 0 bases, with 6 bases between them. This CDR3 reads CATSRDLSSGNTIYF. The DNA of the CDR3 is TGTGCCACCAGCAGAGACCTCAGCTCTGGAAACACCATATATTTT. The entire variable domain, with the rest obtained from reference TRBV15 and TRBJ1-3, is as follows: DAMVIQNPRYQVTQFGKPVTLSCSQTLNHNVMYWYQQKSSQAPKLLFHYYDKDFNNEADTPDNFQSRRPNTSFCFLDIRSPGLGDTAMYLCATSRDLSSGNTIYFGEGSWLTVV.